The subject of this entry is one T cell receptor (beta chain). These data belong to a study of CD8 T cells in Susac syndrome. An amount of RNA that ranged from roughly 0.5 to 1 ug was reverse transcribed with random hexamers. TCRdb itself ran the immunoSEQ multiplex PCR reads through MiXCR, one entry per CDR3 protein. Of 100,000 to 150,000 distinct CDR3 sequences detected, more than 90% appear once; the ten largest clones hold roughly 0.087%. V was clipped by 3 bases and J by 8 bases; unmatched bases: 4. CDR3 length: 13 amino acids. The germline gives CDR1 SGDLS, CDR2 YYNGEE. This clonotype originated in a human donor in good health. The V call is TRBV9, the J call TRBJ1-4; 7 nucleotides match TRBD1. Sequencing was done on a sample of CD4+ T cells from PBMCs. CDR3 loop: CASSAGQTEKLFF. The DNA of the CDR3 is TGTGCCAGCAGCGCGGGACAGACAGAAAAACTGTTTTTT.